One and the same sample provided the 20 T cell receptor beta chains below, sequenced in a study of neurological immune-mediated disorders. One entry per CDR3 protein results from TCRdb running MiXCR on the 5' RACE reads. The repertoire consists of tens of thousands of distinct CDR3 sequences, with around a tenth occurring once and the leading ten covering 1.5% to 2%. Sample: PBMCs. Receptors originate from a man aged 50-60 years in good health.

This clonotype showed up many times. V is TRBV4-2 and J is TRBJ1-3, with 11 bases matching TRBD1. V was pared by 0 bases and J by 2 bases, with 3 bases of the junction left unmatched. From germline, CDR1 is LGHNA and CDR2 YNFKEQ. The length of the CDR3 is 17 residues. The CDR3 protein is CASSQETGQGAGNTIYF. CDR3 nucleotide sequence: TGTGCCAGCAGCCAAGAGACGGGACAGGGGGCTGGAAACACCATATATTTT.

The sample holds many counts of this clonotype. The chain couples TRBV5-1 to TRBJ2-5, with 11 bases fitting TRBD1. The CDR3 has 15 amino acids. V lost 4 bases, J lost 4 bases, and 6 bases stayed unmatched. Per the germline V gene, CDR1 is SGHRS and CDR2 is YFSETQ. The CDR3 is CASSGDRGFGETQYF. The CDR3 nucleotides are TGCGCCAGCAGCGGGGACAGGGGGTTCGGAGAGACCCAGTACTTC.

This clonotype was recorded at least ten times. The rearrangement joins TRBV5-1 to TRBJ1-3; no clear D gene. Germline V gene data show CDR1 as SGHRS and CDR2 as YFSETQ. CDR3 length: 14 residues. Trimming shortened V by 0 bases and J by 0 bases, and 4 bases separated the two germline ends. The CDR3 coding sequence is TGCGCCAGCAGCTTGGATGTCTCTGGAAACACCATATATTTT. Translating it yields CASSLDVSGNTIYF.

At least ten counts were recorded for this clonotype. The genes are TRBV12-3 or TRBV12-4 and TRBJ1-5, with D unclear. There are 15 residues in the CDR3. V was clipped by 4 bases and J by 6 bases, with 16 bases between them. The CDR3 coding sequence is TGTGCCAGCAGTTCCCTCCTGGGGTACGGTCAGCCCCAGCATTTT. It encodes CASSSLLGYGQPQHF.

Ten or more counts support this clonotype. This chain joins TRBV20-1 and TRBJ1-5; D is perhaps TRBD1 (5 bases). The CDR3 sequence is 15 residues long. V was clipped by 0 bases and J by 2 bases, with 11 bases between them. The germline V gene encodes CDR1 DFQATT and CDR2 SNEGSKA (reference sequence). The CDR3 DNA sequence: TGCAGTGCTAGAGATCCCAGGGTAGGCAATCAGCCCCAGCATTTT. It encodes CSARDPRVGNQPQHF.

This clonotype was observed a single time. Being one base from a much bigger clone, this may be a read error. The CDR3 sequence is CASSFSLGHSGASTDTQYF. Here the CDR3 DNA reads TGTGCCAGCAGCTTTTCCTTGGGTCATAGCGGGGCCAGCACAGATACGCAGTATTTT. The rearrangement uses TRBV7-2 and TRBJ2-3; 8 bases align to TRBD2. CDR1 is SGHTA and CDR2 is FQGNSA in the germline V gene. The CDR3 loop spans 19 amino acids. Trimming at V came to 3 bases and at J to 0 bases, leaving 14 bases not matched to a gene. Based on the CDR3 plus reference TRBV7-2 and TRBJ2-3, the full variable domain is GAGVSQSPSNKVTEKGKDVELRCDPISGHTALYWYRQSLGQGLEFLIYFQGNSAPDKSGLPSDRFSAERTGGSVSTLTIQRTQQEDSAVYLCASSFSLGHSGASTDTQYFGPGTRLTVL.

This clonotype was counted many times. The chain links TRBV5-1 to TRBJ2-2, with 10 bases lining up with TRBD1. CDR3 length: 16 amino acids. The germline gives CDR1 SGHRS, CDR2 YFSETQ. J lost 5 bases, V lost 1 base, and 5 bases had no gene match. In DNA, the CDR3 is TGCGCCAGCAGCTTGAAGACAGGGGGCCTTACCGGGGAGCTGTTTTTT. Residues: CASSLKTGGLTGELFF.

At least ten counts were recorded for this clonotype. V usage is TRBV5-1 and J usage is TRBJ2-5; D not certain. Germline V CDR1 and CDR2: SGHRS, YFSETQ. The CDR3 has 10 amino acids. Trimming stripped 7 bases from V and 3 bases from J, with 4 bases between. The CDR3 sequence: CASGEETQYF. DNA for the CDR3: TGCGCCAGCGGGGAAGAGACCCAGTACTTC.

This clonotype was seen ten or more times. The CDR3 nucleotides are TGTGCCACCAGTGATTCGGGCAGGGTAGGAAATCAGCCCCAGCATTTT. Translating gives CATSDSGRVGNQPQHF. V gene TRBV24-1 combines with J gene TRBJ1-5; D is perhaps TRBD1 (5 bases). V was pared by 2 bases and J by 4 bases, with 14 bases between. CDR3 length equals 16 residues. Germline CDR1 and CDR2: KGHDR and SFDVKD.

This clonotype occurred many times. The chain's CDR3 is CASSRDRMNGYTF. The CDR3 DNA follows: TGTGCCAGTAGTCGGGACAGGATGAATGGCTACACCTTC. V is TRBV19 and J is TRBJ1-2, with TRBD1 identical over 8 bases. The CDR3 runs 13 residues. Germline lookup yields CDR1 LNHDA and CDR2 SQIVND (reference sequence). The V and J ends lost 5 bases and 6 bases, in that order; junction bases with no gene match: 5.

This clonotype was seen many times. This rearrangement joins TRBV24-1 to TRBJ1-2; no firm D call. The ends were cut back, 4 bases at V and 4 bases at J, with 6 bases in the middle. The CDR3 has 12 residues. The V gene's germline CDR1 is KGHDR and CDR2 SFDVKD. CDR3 coding DNA: TGTGCCACCAGTGAGGCAGGCTATGGCTACACCTTC. Translated: CATSEAGYGYTF.

This clonotype was seen many times. This rearrangement joins TRBV7-2 to TRBJ1-3, with D possibly TRBD1 on 6 matching bases. Germline CDR1 SGHTA, CDR2 FQGNSA. This CDR3 contains 18 residues. Trimming shortened V by 4 bases and J by 4 bases, and 23 bases separated the two germline ends. DNA of the CDR3: TGTGCCAGCAGCTCCTTTACGGGTCGCGGGGGGGCCGGAAACACCATATATTTT. Translated: CASSSFTGRGGAGNTIYF. The full variable domain, in which reference TRBV7-2 and TRBJ1-3 provide the parts outside the CDR3, is GAGVSQSPSNKVTEKGKDVELRCDPISGHTALYWYRQSLGQGLEFLIYFQGNSAPDKSGLPSDRFSAERTGGSVSTLTIQRTQQEDSAVYLCASSSFTGRGGAGNTIYFGEGSWLTVV.

This clonotype was picked up many times. The gene calls are TRBV3-1 and TRBJ1-1; D gene unclear. The germline V and J ends were trimmed by 0 bases and 2 bases, with 22 bases remaining between them. CDR1 and CDR2 (germline): LGHDT, YNNKEL (reference sequence). The CDR3 sequence is 19 residues long. The CDR3 DNA reads TGTGCCAGCAGCCAAGATGACGGAACGCGGAGGGTGCCTAACACTGAAGCTTTCTTT. It encodes CASSQDDGTRRVPNTEAFF. The whole variable domain, filled in from reference TRBV3-1 and TRBJ1-1, reads DTAVSQTPKYLVTQMGNDKSIKCEQNLGHDTMYWYKQDSKKFLKIMFSYNNKELIINETVPNRFSPKSPDKAHLNLHINSLELGDSAVYFCASSQDDGTRRVPNTEAFFGQGTRLTVV.

This clonotype appeared many times. This sequence joins TRBV20-1 and TRBJ2-7; TRBD2 agrees at 10 bases. The CDR3 sequence is 14 residues long. Germline V gives CDR1 DFQATT, CDR2 SNEGSKA (reference sequence). J was trimmed by 6 bases and V by 3 bases; bases with no gene match: 8. The CDR3 DNA reads TGCAGTGCTAGCAGAGCGGGAGGGCCAGTCGAGCAGTACTTC. This translates into CSASRAGGPVEQYF.

This clonotype was recorded a few times. This chain connects TRBV18 to TRBJ2-3; D unclear. The CDR3 is made up of 14 amino acids. The germline gives CDR1 KGHSH, CDR2 LQKENI. V lost 3 bases to trimming and J lost 5 bases, with 12 bases between them. The CDR3 region has the DNA TGTGCCAGCTCACCGATAGGAGAGGAAGATACGCAGTATTTT. Residues: CASSPIGEEDTQYF.

This clonotype appeared many times. This chain connects TRBV18 to TRBJ2-3; D is unresolved. The CDR3 loop spans 15 amino acids. The germline V gene encodes CDR1 KGHSH and CDR2 LQKENI. V was cut by 0 bases and J by 0 bases, with 7 bases left in between. This CDR3 is CASSPPGISTDTQYF. CDR3 nucleotides: TGTGCCAGCTCACCACCTGGGATAAGCACAGATACGCAGTATTTT. Full variable domain (missing parts from reference TRBV18 and TRBJ2-3): NAGVMQNPRHLVRRRGQEARLRCSPMKGHSHVYWYRQLPEEGLKFMVYLQKENIIDESGMPKERFSAEFPKEGPSILRIQQVVRGDSAAYFCASSPPGISTDTQYFGPGTRLTVL.

This clonotype was recorded at least ten times. V usage is TRBV5-1 and J usage is TRBJ2-1; 11 bases fit TRBD2. V trimming: 6 bases; J trimming: 6 bases; junction bases outside the gene matches: 11. Germline lookup yields CDR1 SGHRS and CDR2 YFSETQ. The CDR3 extends over 16 amino acids. The CDR3 nucleotides read TGCGCCAGCAAACCTCGGGGACTAGCGGAGACCAATGAGCAGTTCTTC. This encodes CASKPRGLAETNEQFF. Using reference TRBV5-1 and TRBJ2-1 for the parts outside the CDR3, the full variable domain is KAGVTQTPRYLIKTRGQQVTLSCSPISGHRSVSWYQQTPGQGLQFLFEYFSETQRNKGNFPGRFSGRQFSNSRSEMNVSTLELGDSALYLCASKPRGLAETNEQFFGPGTRLTVL.

This clonotype was seen at least ten times. The genes are TRBV20-1 and TRBJ1-4; D perhaps matches TRBD1 (6 bases). The V end lost 3 bases, the J end lost 4 bases, and 12 bases lay between the germline ends. This CDR3 region has 14 residues. From germline, CDR1 is DFQATT and CDR2 SNEGSKA (reference sequence). CDR3 region: CSARKTGINEKLFF. CDR3 DNA: TGCAGTGCTAGGAAAACAGGGATTAATGAAAAACTGTTTTTT.

Worth noting for this clonotype: One base away lies a much larger clone, so this may be a sequencing read error. The CDR3 loop is CASSFTRGETSGSYEHYF. The CDR3 nucleotides read TGTGCCAGCAGCTTCACCAGGGGTGAGACTAGCGGGAGTTACGAGCATTACTTC. The chain carries TRBV7-2 and TRBJ2-7; 12 positions agree with TRBD2. Germline CDR1 is SGHTA and CDR2 is FQGNSA. The CDR3 runs 18 residues.

This clonotype was detected many times. This chain uses TRBV10-3 with TRBJ2-1, with TRBD2 matching 8 bases. The V gene's germline CDR1 is ENHRY and CDR2 SYGVKD. The CDR3 sequence is 17 residues long. V lost 3 bases to trimming and J lost 0 bases; unmatched junction nucleotides: 7. As DNA, the CDR3 is TGTGCCATCAGTGATCCGACTAGCGCCAGCTCCTACAATGAGCAGTTCTTC. Amino acid sequence: CAISDPTSASSYNEQFF.